The rows below give T cell receptor beta chains drawn from one sample of a study of blood T cell repertoires in COVID-19. The repertoire was sequenced with immunoSEQ multiplex PCR; TCRdb's copy has only in-frame clones and lacks some. The table has about 160,000 clones, approximately 84% seen once. The specimen sequenced was peripheral blood. The receptors shown here come from an elderly woman with acute or convalescent COVID-19. Both conserved end residues are trimmed from each CDR3.

TRBJ1-5	TRBV5-6	ASSLEGQGYQPQH
TRBJ2-7	TRBV6-5	ASAVAADSYEQY
TRBJ2-1	TRBV27	ASTLRGAKNEQF
TRBJ2-5	TRBV5-1	ASSLVQREGYQETQY
TRBJ1-2	TRBV10-3	AIGRGDYGYT
TRBJ1-2	TRBV7-9	ASSSGVLGRSYGYT
TRBJ2-3	TRBV6-1	ASSEAGLYTDTQY
TRBJ2-1	TRBV4-3	ASSQRTSGTNYNEQF
TRBJ1-5	TRBV6-4	ASRPILNNGDQPQH
TRBJ2-1	TRBV30	ACKTGVGNEQF
TRBJ2-7	TRBV21-1	ASTGTRSHEQY
TRBJ2-1	TRBV5-4	ASSLVEAGREQF
TRBJ2-3	TRBV5-1	ASSLRLGADTQY
TRBJ2-2	TRBV27	ACREGGWYTGELF
TRBJ2-5	TRBV5-4	ATAQGSLNQETQY
TRBJ1-5	TRBV5-8	ASSPRTGNQPQH